One sample yielded the 14 T cell receptor beta chains listed below, sequenced in a study of human T cells and chemical hapten exposure. One entry per CDR3 protein, called by TCRdb with MiXCR from the RACE reads. The sample gives around 340,000 distinct CDR3 sequences, around 7% of which show up once; 7.5% to 8.5% is in the top ten. Time point denoted: patch test 1, 2 weeks after DPC sensitization. Stated treatment: therapeutic diphenylcyclopropenone sensitization with weekly scalp DPC. The sample in question was whole blood, obtained in connection with sensitization to the hapten diphenylcyclopropenone (DPC). All receptors derive from a woman between 18 and 29 years old with alopecia areata. Some clones in this sample may be carry-over from other donors' samples.

The V gene is TRBV5-4, the J gene TRBJ1-1; tentatively, D is TRBD1 (6 bases). Per germline, CDR1 SGHNT and CDR2 YYREEE (reference sequence). This CDR3 contains 14 residues. The ends were cut back, 0 bases at V and 4 bases at J, with 10 bases in the middle. CDR3 sequence: CASSLDRVFTEAFF. DNA of the CDR3: TGTGCCAGCAGCTTGGACAGGGTTTTCACTGAAGCTTTCTTT.

This chain connects TRBV3-1 to TRBJ1-3, with D unresolved. CDR3 length: 16 amino acids. V was cut by 1 base and J by 0 bases, with 10 bases left in between. Germline V gene lookup returns CDR1 LGHDT and CDR2 YNNKEL (reference sequence). The CDR3 protein is CASSQVTYGSGNTIYF. In DNA, the CDR3 is TGTGCCAGCAGCCAAGTGACTTACGGCTCTGGAAACACCATATATTTT.

The sample holds a few counts of this clonotype. V is TRBV6-6 and J is TRBJ1-1; D unclear. Germline V gene sequence: CDR1 MNHNY, CDR2 SVGAGI (reference sequence). V was trimmed by 8 bases and J by 1 base, leaving 14 bases between them. The CDR3 totals 14 residues. The CDR3 bases are TGTGCCAGCTGTGACGGTGGAGGGAACACTGAAGCTTTCTTT. This sequence encodes CASCDGGGNTEAFF.

This clonotype has at least ten counts. V usage is TRBV6-2 or TRBV6-3 and J usage is TRBJ2-2; 7 bases agree with TRBD1. The CDR3 runs 14 residues. Germline CDR1 reads MNHEY; CDR2 reads SVGEGT. With V trimmed by 6 bases and J by 1 base, 2 bases remained unmatched. CDR3 sequence reads: CASRRTGNTGELFF. CDR3 bases: TGTGCCAGCAGGCGGACAGGGAACACCGGGGAGCTGTTTTTT.

This clonotype occurred many times. The chain employs TRBV10-3 and TRBJ2-3, with 7 bases aligning to TRBD2. Looked up from germline, CDR1 is ENHRY and CDR2 is SYGVKD. V lost 2 bases and J lost 7; bases outside the gene matches: 9. The CDR3 sequence is 15 residues long. CDR3 sequence reads: CAISEASGLLNTQYF. The DNA for the CDR3 is TGTGCCATCAGTGAGGCTAGCGGACTTCTAAATACGCAGTATTTT.

A word on this clonotype: The final CDR3 position lacks the conserved phenylalanine or tryptophan, pointing to a likely read error. The chain links TRBV24-1 to TRBJ2-3, with 7 bases fitting TRBD2. With V trimmed by 6 bases and J by 1 base, 9 bases remained unmatched. This CDR3 has 16 amino acids. Germline V gives CDR1 KGHDR, CDR2 SFDVKD. CDR3 nucleotides: TGTGCCACCAGTCGGGTTGGGGGAGGGGGCACAGATACGCAGTATTAT. Its translation: CATSRVGGGGTDTQYY.

This clonotype was recorded at least ten times. The chain employs TRBV29-1 and TRBJ1-2, with 7 bases lining up with TRBD1. Germline V gene lookup returns CDR1 SQVTM and CDR2 ANQGSEA. J gave up 6 bases and V 6 bases, and 4 bases lay outside the gene matches. This CDR3 region has 11 residues. CDR3 sequence reads: CSVDGTDGYTF. The CDR3 nucleotides read TGCAGCGTGGACGGGACAGATGGCTACACCTTC.

This clonotype was recorded at least ten times. The V and J genes are TRBV7-9 and TRBJ2-1, with D possibly TRBD2 on 6 matching bases. This CDR3 comprises 14 residues. CDR1 SEHNR and CDR2 FQNEAQ come from the germline V gene (reference sequence). V was clipped by 5 bases and J by 6 bases, with 14 bases between them. CDR3 DNA sequence: TGTGCCAGCAGCCTCCTGTCGGGGGTCAATGAGCAGTTCTTC. This codes for CASSLLSGVNEQFF.

This clonotype was detected ten times or more. The chain joins TRBV6-5 to TRBJ2-7; TRBD2 matches 7 bases. The CDR3 consists of 15 residues. J was trimmed by 5 bases and V by 6 bases; bases with no gene match: 13. Germline V lookup: CDR1 MNHEY, CDR2 SVGAGI. CDR3 amino acids: CASRSGGFGSNEQYF. The CDR3, as DNA: TGTGCCAGCAGGTCGGGAGGTTTTGGGAGCAACGAGCAGTACTTC.

The gene calls are TRBV4-3 and TRBJ2-6, with D possibly TRBD2 on 6 matching bases. The germline V gene encodes CDR1 LGHNA and CDR2 YSLEER. Trimming cost V 4 bases and J 2 bases, with 12 bases left between them. This CDR3 region has 16 residues. The CDR3: CASSPSRGTGANVLTF. CDR3 nucleotide sequence: TGCGCCAGCAGCCCTTCCCGGGGGACTGGGGCCAACGTCCTGACTTTC.

This chain joins TRBV7-2 and TRBJ1-4; the D is unclear. V was pared by 0 bases and J by 6 bases, with 5 bases between. This CDR3 has 13 residues. Germline V lookup: CDR1 SGHTA, CDR2 FQGNSA. This chain's CDR3 is CASSLAQYEKLFF. The CDR3 DNA follows: TGTGCCAGCAGCTTAGCGCAGTATGAAAAACTGTTTTTT.

The chain combines TRBV6-6 with TRBJ2-2; perhaps TRBD2 as D (7 bases). Germline V gene lookup returns CDR1 MNHNY and CDR2 SVGAGI (reference sequence). The CDR3 spans 16 residues. The V end was cut by 0 bases, the J end by 4 bases, with 12 bases between. Written as DNA, the CDR3 is TGTGCCAGCAGTTACTCGACTGGGGGGGCCACCGGGGAGCTGTTTTTT. It yields the protein CASSYSTGGATGELFF.

This clonotype was seen a handful of times. J is TRBJ1-1 and V is TRBV20-1, with 8 bases fitting TRBD1. The CDR3 runs to 15 residues. Looked up from germline, CDR1 is DFQATT and CDR2 is SNEGSKA (reference sequence). V lost 8 bases, J lost 0 bases, and 11 bases stayed unmatched. In nucleotides, the CDR3 is TGCAGTTCATCCGGGACAGGCCAAATGAACACTGAAGCTTTCTTT. This sequence encodes CSSSGTGQMNTEAFF.

The rearrangement joins TRBV10-3 to TRBJ1-2; the D is unclear. The CDR3 sequence is 13 residues long. Germline values: CDR1 ENHRY, CDR2 SYGVKD. Trimming pared 7 bases from V and 2 bases from J, leaving 11 bases between. CDR3 protein: CAITAGANYGYTF. The CDR3, as DNA: TGTGCCATCACCGCAGGTGCGAACTATGGCTACACCTTC.